This T cell receptor (delta chain) stems from a study of Vδ1+ human thymocytes. V was shortened by 3 bases and J by 1 base, with 14 bases between the two germline ends. The CDR3 is 15 residues long. CDR1 is GEAIGNYY and CDR2 is EKD in the germline V gene. RNA was extracted from the cells and then reverse transcribed. Multiplex PCR used pooled V-gene forward primers and a constant-region reverse primer to amplify CDR3s. TCRdb redid the clone calls on the multiplex PCR reads with CATT. The repertoire consists of fewer than 90,000 delta-chain clones, with 30% to 45% occurring once and the leading ten covering over 0.2%. General study findings and limits: Thymic delta-chain repertoires held roughly 20% Vdelta2 sequences and few Vdelta3, despite high sort purity. Thymic TRG and TRD repertoires appeared highly polyclonal.

This clone has at least ten counts. Its target is not known. This receptor was obtained from a boy less than two years old who had congenital heart surgery. Sequenced sample: Vdelta1+ gamma-delta thymocytes from the thymus. Stated subset: FACS-sorted CD3+ TCRalphabeta- TCRVdelta1+ TCRVdelta2- thymocytes. The chain combines TRDV2 with TRDJ1; the D call may be TRDD2 or TRDD3 (5 bases each). The CDR3 nucleotides are TGTGCCTGTGACCCCTACTGGCTAATCACCGATAAACTCATCTTT. Its protein is CACDPYWLITDKLIF.